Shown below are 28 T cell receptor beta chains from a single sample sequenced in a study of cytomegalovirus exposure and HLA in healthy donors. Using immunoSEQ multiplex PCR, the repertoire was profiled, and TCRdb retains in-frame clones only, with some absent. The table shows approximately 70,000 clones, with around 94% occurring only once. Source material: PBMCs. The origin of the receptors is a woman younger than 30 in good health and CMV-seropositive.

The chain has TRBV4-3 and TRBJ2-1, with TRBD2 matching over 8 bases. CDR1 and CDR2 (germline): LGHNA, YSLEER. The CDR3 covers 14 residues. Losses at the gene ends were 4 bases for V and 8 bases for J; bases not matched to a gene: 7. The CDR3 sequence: CASSRVAGPYEQFF. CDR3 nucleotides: TGCGCCAGCAGCCGGGTAGCGGGACCATATGAGCAGTTCTTC.

The CDR3 region is CASTPLGQISYNEQFF. In DNA, the CDR3 is TGTGCCAGCACCCCCCTAGGACAGATTAGCTACAATGAGCAGTTCTTC. V usage is TRBV28 and J usage is TRBJ2-1, with D possibly TRBD1 on 6 matching bases. The CDR3 is 16 amino acids. Germline V lookup: CDR1 MDHEN, CDR2 SYDVKM. The V and J ends lost 7 bases and 3 bases respectively, with 19 bases between them. Together with reference TRBV28 and TRBJ2-1, the CDR3 gives the full variable domain: DVKVTQSSRYLVKRTGEKVFLECVQDMDHENMFWYRQDPGLGLRLIYFSYDVKMKEKGDIPEGYSVSREKKERFSLILESASTNQTSMYLCASTPLGQISYNEQFFGPGTRLTVL.

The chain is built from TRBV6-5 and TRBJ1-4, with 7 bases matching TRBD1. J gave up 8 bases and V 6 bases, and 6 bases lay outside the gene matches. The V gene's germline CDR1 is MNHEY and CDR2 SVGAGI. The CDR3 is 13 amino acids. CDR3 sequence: CASSRGTEEKLFF. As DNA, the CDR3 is TGTGCCAGCAGCCGCGGGACAGAAGAAAAACTGTTTTTT.

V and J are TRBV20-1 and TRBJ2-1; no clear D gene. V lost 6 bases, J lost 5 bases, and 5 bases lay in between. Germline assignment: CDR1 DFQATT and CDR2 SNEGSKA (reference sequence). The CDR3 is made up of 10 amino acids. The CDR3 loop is CSARDNEQFF. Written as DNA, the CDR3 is TGCAGTGCCCGAGACAATGAGCAGTTCTTC.

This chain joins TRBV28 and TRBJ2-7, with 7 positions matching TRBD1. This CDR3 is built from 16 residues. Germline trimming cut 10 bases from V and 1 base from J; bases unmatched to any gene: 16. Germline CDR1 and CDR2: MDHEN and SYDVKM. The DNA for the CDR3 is TGTGCCACCACACTAACGACAGGGATTACTTCCTACGAGCAGTACTTC. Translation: CATTLTTGITSYEQYF. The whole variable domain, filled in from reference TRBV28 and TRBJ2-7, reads DVKVTQSSRYLVKRTGEKVFLECVQDMDHENMFWYRQDPGLGLRLIYFSYDVKMKEKGDIPEGYSVSREKKERFSLILESASTNQTSMYLCATTLTTGITSYEQYFGPGTRLTVT.

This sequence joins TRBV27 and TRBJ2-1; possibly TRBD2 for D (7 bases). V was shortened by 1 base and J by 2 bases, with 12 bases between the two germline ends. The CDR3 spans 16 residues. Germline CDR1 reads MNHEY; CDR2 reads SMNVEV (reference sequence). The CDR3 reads CASSLLGGRPYNEQFF. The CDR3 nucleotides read TGTGCCAGCAGTTTATTGGGGGGGCGCCCCTACAATGAGCAGTTCTTC.

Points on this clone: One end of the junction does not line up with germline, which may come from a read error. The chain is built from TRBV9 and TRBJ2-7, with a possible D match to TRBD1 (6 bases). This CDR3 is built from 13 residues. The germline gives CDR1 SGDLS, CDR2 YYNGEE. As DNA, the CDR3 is TGTGCCAGCAGCGTAGTGGAGACAGGAAAACCGAGCTTC. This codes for CASSVVETGKPSF.

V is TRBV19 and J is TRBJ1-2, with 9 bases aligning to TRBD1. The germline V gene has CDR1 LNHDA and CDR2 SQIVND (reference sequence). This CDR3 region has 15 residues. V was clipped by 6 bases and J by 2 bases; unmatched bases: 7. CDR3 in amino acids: CASRHTGGGNYGYTF. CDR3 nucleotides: TGTGCCAGTAGACACACAGGGGGCGGAAACTATGGCTACACCTTC.

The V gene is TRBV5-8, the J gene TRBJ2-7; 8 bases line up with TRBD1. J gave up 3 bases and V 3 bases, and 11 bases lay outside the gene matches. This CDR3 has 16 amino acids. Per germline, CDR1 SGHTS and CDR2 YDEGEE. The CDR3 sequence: CASSSGQGLTFYEQYF. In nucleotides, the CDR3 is TGTGCCAGCAGCTCAGGACAGGGACTCACTTTCTACGAGCAGTACTTC.

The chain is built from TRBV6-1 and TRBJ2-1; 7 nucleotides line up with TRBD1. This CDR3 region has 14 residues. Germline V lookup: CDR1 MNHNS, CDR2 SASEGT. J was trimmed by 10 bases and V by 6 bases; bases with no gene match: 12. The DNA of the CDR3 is TGTGCCAGCAGCGAAATAGCCACGGACAGGGAGCAGTTCTTC. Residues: CASSEIATDREQFF.

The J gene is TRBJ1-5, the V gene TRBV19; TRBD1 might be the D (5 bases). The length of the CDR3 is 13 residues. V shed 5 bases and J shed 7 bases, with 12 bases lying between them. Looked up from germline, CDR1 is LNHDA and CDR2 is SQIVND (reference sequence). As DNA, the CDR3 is TGTGCCAGTAGTTTCGGGGGGGGACAGCCCCAGCATTTT. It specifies CASSFGGGQPQHF.

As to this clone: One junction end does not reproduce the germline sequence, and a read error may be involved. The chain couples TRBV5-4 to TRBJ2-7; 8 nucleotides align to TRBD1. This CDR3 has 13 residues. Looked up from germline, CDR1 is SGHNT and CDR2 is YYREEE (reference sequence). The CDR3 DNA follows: TGTGCCAGCAGCTTGCAGGGGGCCTACAAGCAGTACTTC. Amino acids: CASSLQGAYKQYF.

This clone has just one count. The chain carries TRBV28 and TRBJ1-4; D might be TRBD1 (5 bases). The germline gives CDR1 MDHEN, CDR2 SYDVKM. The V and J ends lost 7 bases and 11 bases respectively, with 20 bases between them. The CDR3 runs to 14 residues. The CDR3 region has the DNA TGTGCCAGCACCAGAGGGGTGGGGGGTCGGAAACTGTTTTTT. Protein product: CASTRGVGGRKLFF.

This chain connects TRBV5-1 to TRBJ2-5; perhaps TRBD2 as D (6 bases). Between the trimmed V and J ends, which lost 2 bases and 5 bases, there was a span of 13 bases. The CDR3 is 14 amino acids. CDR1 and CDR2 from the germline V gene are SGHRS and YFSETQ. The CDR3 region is CASSFGTSRETQYF. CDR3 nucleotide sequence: TGCGCCAGCAGCTTCGGGACTTCTCGGGAGACCCAGTACTTC.

The CDR3 DNA is TGCGCCAGCACTAAAAGTTCAGGGGACTATGGCTACACCTTC. Translated: CASTKSSGDYGYTF. The chain carries TRBV5-1 and TRBJ1-2; perhaps TRBD1 as D (6 bases). Germline V gene sequence: CDR1 SGHRS, CDR2 YFSETQ. This CDR3 region has 14 residues. V lost 6 bases and J lost 3, with 15 bases in between.

The CDR3 here is CASSLGSSGNTIYF. In nucleotides, the CDR3 is TGTGCCAGCAGCTTAGGTAGCTCTGGAAACACCATATATTTT. The V gene is TRBV7-9, the J gene TRBJ1-3; D is ambiguous. V was pared by 1 base and J by 0 bases, with 4 bases between. Germline V gives CDR1 SEHNR, CDR2 FQNEAQ (reference sequence). This CDR3 has 14 amino acids. The variable domain in full, with the rest retrieved from reference TRBV7-9 and TRBJ1-3, is DTGVSQNPRHKITKRGQNVTFRCDPISEHNRLYWYRQTLGQGPEFLTYFQNEAQLEKSRLLSDRFSAERPKGSFSTLEIQRTEQGDSAMYLCASSLGSSGNTIYFGEGSWLTVV.

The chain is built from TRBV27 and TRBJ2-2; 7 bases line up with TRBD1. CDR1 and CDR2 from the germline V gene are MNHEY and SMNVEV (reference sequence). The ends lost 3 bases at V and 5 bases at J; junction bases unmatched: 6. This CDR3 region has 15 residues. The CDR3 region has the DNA TGTGCCAGCAGTTTTGACAGGGTGGGGACCGGGGAGCTGTTTTTT. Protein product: CASSFDRVGTGELFF.

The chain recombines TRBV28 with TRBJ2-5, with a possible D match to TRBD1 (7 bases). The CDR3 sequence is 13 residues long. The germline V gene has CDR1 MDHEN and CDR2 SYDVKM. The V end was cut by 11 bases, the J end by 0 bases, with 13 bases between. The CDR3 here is CAGGTVNQETQYF. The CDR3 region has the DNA TGTGCCGGCGGGACAGTGAACCAAGAGACCCAGTACTTC.

The CDR3 loop reads CASSLGDGGYTF. The CDR3 nucleotides are TGTGCCAGCAGCTTAGGTGACGGGGGCTACACCTTC. This rearrangement joins TRBV7-9 to TRBJ1-2; D gene ambiguous. The V end lost 1 base, the J end lost 8 bases, and 8 bases lay between the germline ends. The CDR3 extends over 12 amino acids. Germline loops: CDR1 SEHNR, CDR2 FQNEAQ (reference sequence).

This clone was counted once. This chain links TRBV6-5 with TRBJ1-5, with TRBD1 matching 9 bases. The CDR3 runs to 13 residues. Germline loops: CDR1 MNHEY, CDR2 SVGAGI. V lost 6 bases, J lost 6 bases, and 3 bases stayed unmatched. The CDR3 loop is CASRQGASQPQHF. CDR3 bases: TGTGCCAGCAGACAGGGGGCGAGTCAGCCCCAGCATTTT.

The CDR3: CASSLGGTGAYEQYF. The CDR3 DNA reads as TGCGCCAGCAGCTTGGGTGGGACAGGGGCCTACGAGCAGTACTTC. The chain combines TRBV5-1 with TRBJ2-7, with 10 bases identical to TRBD1. Germline values: CDR1 SGHRS, CDR2 YFSETQ. The length of the CDR3 is 15 residues. With 0 bases clipped from V and 2 bases from J, the junction kept 2 bases outside the gene matches.

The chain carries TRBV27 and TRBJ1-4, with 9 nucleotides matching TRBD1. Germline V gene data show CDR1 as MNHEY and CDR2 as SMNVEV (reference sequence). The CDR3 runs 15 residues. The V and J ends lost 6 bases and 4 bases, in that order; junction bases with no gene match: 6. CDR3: CASSLNRGHNEKLFF. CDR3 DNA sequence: TGTGCCAGCAGCCTGAACAGGGGGCATAATGAAAAACTGTTTTTT. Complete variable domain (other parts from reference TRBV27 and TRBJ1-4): EAQVTQNPRYLITVTGKKLTVTCSQNMNHEYMSWYRQDPGLGLRQIYYSMNVEVTDKGDVPEGYKVSRKEKRNFPLILESPSPNQTSLYFCASSLNRGHNEKLFFGSGTQLSVL.

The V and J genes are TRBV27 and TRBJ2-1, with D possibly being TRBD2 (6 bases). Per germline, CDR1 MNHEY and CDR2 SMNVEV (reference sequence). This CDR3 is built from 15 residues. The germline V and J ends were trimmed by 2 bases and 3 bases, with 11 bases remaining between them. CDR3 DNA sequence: TGTGCCAGCAGTTTAAGTAGCGGATACTACAATGAGCAGTTCTTC. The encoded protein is CASSLSSGYYNEQFF.

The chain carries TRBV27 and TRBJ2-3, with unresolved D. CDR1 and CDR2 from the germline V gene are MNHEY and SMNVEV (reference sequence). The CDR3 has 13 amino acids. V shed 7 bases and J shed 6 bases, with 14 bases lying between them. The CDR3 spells CASTRIIGDTQYF. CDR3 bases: TGTGCCAGCACTCGCATCATCGGGGATACGCAGTATTTT.

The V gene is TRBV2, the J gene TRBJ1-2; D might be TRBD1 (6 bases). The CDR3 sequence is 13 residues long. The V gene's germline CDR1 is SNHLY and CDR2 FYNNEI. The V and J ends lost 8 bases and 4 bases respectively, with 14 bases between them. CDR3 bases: TGTGCCAGCCGGGAGGGGGGCCGCTATGGCTACACCTTC. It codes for CASREGGRYGYTF.

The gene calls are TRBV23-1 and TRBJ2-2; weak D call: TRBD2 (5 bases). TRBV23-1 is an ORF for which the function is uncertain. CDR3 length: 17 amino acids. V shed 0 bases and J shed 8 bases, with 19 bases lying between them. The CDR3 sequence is CASSQSGGTDEAGELFF. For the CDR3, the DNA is TGCGCCAGCAGTCAATCTGGAGGTACGGATGAAGCGGGGGAGCTGTTTTTT.

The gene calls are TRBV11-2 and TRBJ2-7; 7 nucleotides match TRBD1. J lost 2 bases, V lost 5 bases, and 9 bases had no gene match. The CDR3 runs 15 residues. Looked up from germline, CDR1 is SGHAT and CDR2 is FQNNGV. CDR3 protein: CASSKFRDRAYEQYF. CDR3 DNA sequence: TGTGCCAGCAGCAAATTCCGGGACAGAGCCTACGAGCAGTACTTC.

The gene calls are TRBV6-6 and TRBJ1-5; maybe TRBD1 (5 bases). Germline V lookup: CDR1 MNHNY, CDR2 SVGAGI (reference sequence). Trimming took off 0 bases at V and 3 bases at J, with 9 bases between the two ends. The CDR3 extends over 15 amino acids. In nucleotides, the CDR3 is TGTGCCAGCAGTTACTCCCCGGGGGACAATCAGCCCCAGCATTTT. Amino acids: CASSYSPGDNQPQHF.